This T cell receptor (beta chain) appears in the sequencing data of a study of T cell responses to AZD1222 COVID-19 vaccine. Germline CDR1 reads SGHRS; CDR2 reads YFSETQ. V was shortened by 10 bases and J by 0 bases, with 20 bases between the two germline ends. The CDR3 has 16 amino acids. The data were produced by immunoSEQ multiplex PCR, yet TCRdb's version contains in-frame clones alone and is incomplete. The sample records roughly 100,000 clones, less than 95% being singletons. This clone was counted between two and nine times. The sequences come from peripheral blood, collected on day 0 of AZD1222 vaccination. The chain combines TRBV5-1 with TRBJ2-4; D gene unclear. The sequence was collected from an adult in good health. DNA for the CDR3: TGCGCCGGCTTTAGACTGTTCATCATAGCCAAAAACATTCAGTACTTC. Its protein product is CAGFRLFIIAKNIQYF. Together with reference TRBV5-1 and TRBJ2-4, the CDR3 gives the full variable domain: KAGVTQTPRYLIKTRGQQVTLSCSPISGHRSVSWYQQTPGQGLQFLFEYFSETQRNKGNFPGRFSGRQFSNSRSEMNVSTLELGDSALYLCAGFRLFIIAKNIQYFGAGTRLSVL.